One T cell receptor beta chain is described in this entry. Germline V gene sequence: CDR1 MNHEY, CDR2 SVGAGI. V shed 4 bases and J shed 0 bases, with 31 bases lying between them. This CDR3 contains 21 residues. This sample is drawn from a study of T cells in Graves' hyperthyroidism and ophthalmopathy. RNA transcripts provided the source from which TCR beta CDR3 regions were amplified. First-round RT-PCR with HTBI primers amplified the TCR CDR3 region. TCRdb fed the multiplex PCR reads into MiXCR, producing one record per CDR3 protein. The data contain a few hundred thousand distinct CDR3 sequences, roughly 50% of them seen just once; the ten biggest clones take up 7.5% to 8.5%.

This chain uses TRBV6-5 with TRBJ2-7, with a weak D call TRBD1 (6 bases). Sequenced input: peripheral blood or thyroid tissue (not recorded which). The sequence was obtained from a woman between 18 and 30 years old with Graves' hyperthyroidism. CDR3 nucleotides: TGTGCCAGCAGTTCCCCAGGGGAAGGGATGTGGACTTTTCAAGACTCCTACGAGCAGTACTTC. This encodes CASSSPGEGMWTFQDSYEQYF.